This T cell receptor (beta chain) was sequenced for a study of blood T cells in healthy people across ages (dated by TCRdb to between 2014 and 2016). Regarding the complete study: In model experiments, roughly one uniquely barcoded TCR beta cDNA molecule per two T cells was captured by template switching. To track age-related changes in TCR beta repertoire diversity, the study relied on deep sequencing normalized with unique cDNA molecular identifiers. Donors were grouped into four age groups: young (average 16 years), middle-aged (about 40), aged (around 60) and long-lived (approximately 81). To avoid experimental bias, donors of different ages were spread randomly across the sequencing lanes. The study analyzed two additional independent replicas of 1 million unique cDNA reads from the same blood draw for two donors, one aged 18 to 29 and one aged 80 or older. Points the paper makes about the study in general: Bulk unsorted PBMC profiling prevented conclusive comparison of naive and antigen-experienced compartments. As age increased, observed TCR beta diversity per million T cells dropped in a roughly linear way, and a significant reduction was already evident by age 40. Estimates of total diversity from one million sequenced T cells were regarded as lower bounds and underestimates. There was a strong correlation between observed TCR beta diversity and the percentage of naive T cells measured by flow cytometry. Donor CMV infection status was unknown, potentially confounding age-related changes in expanded clonotypes. Compared with the aged group, the long-lived group had more naive CD4+ T cells, fewer expanded clones and increased TCR diversity, suggesting age selection.

Donors were 35 to 40 systemically healthy Caucasian individuals from Russia aged roughly 6 to 100 years. Each donor gave around 9.8 milliliters of peripheral blood, collected into EDTA-treated Vacutainer tubes. Ficoll-Paque density-gradient centrifugation was used to isolate PBMCs, with at least 6 million obtained per sample. Total RNA was extracted from PBMCs with Trizol reagent, with at least 6 micrograms obtained per sample. For every donor, an aliquot of PBMCs went through flow cytometry to measure the percentages of naive CD45RAhigh/CD27high T cells. The receptor library was made with 5' RACE. The instrument given in TCRdb is Illumina HiSeq 2500. A second PCR of about 6 to 11 cycles was performed with a sample-barcoded 5' primer and a J-beta primer mix. Each TCR beta cDNA molecule received a unique molecular identifier from a template-switch 5' adaptor carrying 12 random nucleotides. Each sample yielded at least 2.5 million CDR3-containing paired-end reads. The Mint cDNA synthesis kit, primed by a TRBC-specific oligonucleotide, was used to synthesize first-strand cDNA from all RNA. All cDNA was treated with uracil-DNA glycosylase and then went through a first 18-cycle PCR with the universal primers M1SS and BC2_uni_R. On the authors' methods: Each sample was normalized by randomly selecting 1 million high-quality reads, each carrying a distinct molecular identifier. Instead of being binned into consensus sequences, reads with shared molecular identifiers were discarded. MiTCR, with a Q25 quality threshold and the strictest error-elimination algorithm, was used for CDR3 identification, clonotype clustering and error correction. Lower-bound total TCR beta diversity was estimated with a nonparametric unseen species model using Euler transformation. The raw public reads went through TCRdb reprocessing: fastp at Q25, MiXCR clone calling, in-frame beta chains kept. All rows with the same CDR3 protein become a single entry with the most common DNA and genes. The V and J calls were determined by TCRdb, not by the authors. The sample table shows 700,000 to 900,000 distinct CDR3 sequences, and roughly 50% are seen once. The top ten hold approximately 40% of the sample.

A note on this clonotype: Its antigen remains undetermined. One base away there is no much larger clone; base qualities are not given.

CDR1 MNHNS and CDR2 SASEGT are derived from the germline V gene. The germline V and J ends show losses of 6 bases and 6 bases respectively, and no gene match explains 10 bases of the junction. Counted from cysteine to phenylalanine, this CDR3 has 14 amino acids. This entry keeps only the CDR3 DNA: 42 bases, framed from base 1. Sequencing used blood. The V gene is TRBV6-1 and the J gene is TRBJ1-2; TRBD1 lines up with 7 middle nucleotides. The clonotype originates from a man aged 80 or over in good health. In nucleotide form, the sequence is TGTGCCAGCAGCCCGACAGGGTTTGGCGATGGCTACACCTTC. This translates into CASSPTGFGDGYTF.